A selection of T cell receptor beta chains follows, all from one sample in a study of cytomegalovirus exposure and HLA in healthy donors. The assay was immunoSEQ multiplex PCR, and TCRdb's table has in-frame clones only and misses some. The sample consists of under 250,000 clones, around four fifths of them appearing once. The sequencing input was PBMCs. These receptors originate from a male donor in good health and CMV-seronegative. Each CDR3 is given with its conserved first and last residue. The order of the fields is V gene, J gene, D gene, CDR3 length, clone size, CDR3 protein, CDR3 DNA. The D gene is left open where the match is weak. Rows give clone size only sometimes, using once, few, many, or a class for an expanded clone.

v_gene: TRBV6-5
j_gene: TRBJ2-1
d_gene: TRBD1
len: 15
abundance: .
CDR3aa: CASRLQGALYNEQFF
CDR3nt: TGTGCCAGCAGACTCCAGGGGGCCCTTTACAATGAGCAGTTCTTC

v_gene: TRBV5-1
j_gene: TRBJ1-2
d_gene: .
len: 14
abundance: few
CDR3aa: CASSLSGANYGYTF
CDR3nt: TGCGCCAGCAGCTTGAGCGGGGCTAACTATGGCTACACCTTC

v_gene: TRBV9
j_gene: TRBJ1-2
d_gene: .
len: 13
abundance: .
CDR3aa: CASSVGQGYGYTF
CDR3nt: TGTGCCAGCAGCGTAGGTCAGGGATATGGCTACACCTTC

v_gene: TRBV6-1
j_gene: TRBJ1-3
d_gene: .
len: 15
abundance: .
CDR3aa: CASRNRAPSGNTIYF
CDR3nt: TGTGCCAGCAGAAACAGGGCTCCCTCTGGAAACACCATATATTTT

v_gene: TRBV5-1
j_gene: TRBJ1-3
d_gene: TRBD1
len: 16
abundance: few
CDR3aa: CASSTGQAGSGNTIYF
CDR3nt: TGCGCCAGCAGCACCGGACAGGCGGGCTCTGGAAACACCATATATTTT

v_gene: TRBV7-3
j_gene: TRBJ1-5
d_gene: TRBD1
len: 13
abundance: .
CDR3aa: CASQGQRNQPQHF
CDR3nt: TGTGCCAGCCAGGGACAGCGCAATCAGCCCCAGCATTTT

v_gene: TRBV14
j_gene: TRBJ1-2
d_gene: .
len: 13
abundance: .
CDR3aa: CASSQEPGDGYTF
CDR3nt: TGTGCCAGCAGCCAAGAGCCAGGGGATGGCTACACCTTC

v_gene: TRBV9
j_gene: TRBJ2-2
d_gene: .
len: 16
abundance: once
CDR3aa: CASSDPASTGTGELFF
CDR3nt: TGTGCCAGCAGCGACCCCGCGAGTACAGGGACCGGGGAGCTGTTTTTT

v_gene: TRBV29-1
j_gene: TRBJ2-7
d_gene: .
len: 11
abundance: .
CDR3aa: CSVVNSYEQYF
CDR3nt: TGCAGCGTCGTAAACAGTTACGAGCAGTACTTC

v_gene: TRBV9
j_gene: TRBJ2-7
d_gene: TRBD2
len: 15
abundance: few
CDR3aa: CASSVDVSGNYEQYF
CDR3nt: TGTGCCAGCAGCGTAGATGTTAGCGGGAACTACGAGCAGTACTTC

v_gene: TRBV29-1
j_gene: TRBJ2-7
d_gene: .
len: 15
abundance: .
CDR3aa: CSVEERSGGPYEQYF
CDR3nt: TGCAGCGTTGAAGAAAGGAGTGGGGGCCCCTACGAGCAGTACTTC

v_gene: TRBV28
j_gene: TRBJ1-2
d_gene: .
len: 16
abundance: .
CDR3aa: CASSFKAGRVNYGYTF
CDR3nt: TGTGCCAGCAGTTTTAAGGCAGGGAGGGTTAACTATGGCTACACCTTC

v_gene: TRBV11-3
j_gene: TRBJ2-7
d_gene: .
len: 14
abundance: .
CDR3aa: CASSLYTGSDEQYF
CDR3nt: TGTGCCAGCAGCTTATACACAGGGTCGGACGAGCAGTACTTC

v_gene: TRBV10-3
j_gene: TRBJ1-1
d_gene: .
len: 12
abundance: once
CDR3aa: CATWPGYTEAFF
CDR3nt: TGTGCCACCTGGCCAGGGTACACTGAAGCTTTCTTT

v_gene: TRBV14
j_gene: TRBJ1-6
d_gene: .
len: 14
abundance: .
CDR3aa: CASSQVTVNSPLHF
CDR3nt: TGTGCCAGCAGCCAAGTGACAGTTAATTCACCCCTCCACTTT

v_gene: TRBV29-1
j_gene: TRBJ2-5
d_gene: .
len: 13
abundance: .
CDR3aa: CSTYRGGQETQYF
CDR3nt: TGCAGCACTTACAGGGGAGGTCAAGAGACCCAGTACTTC

v_gene: TRBV7-8
j_gene: TRBJ2-7
d_gene: .
len: 14
abundance: .
CDR3aa: CASSQKRISYEQYF
CDR3nt: TGTGCCAGCAGTCAGAAAAGAATCTCCTACGAGCAGTACTTC

v_gene: TRBV7-3
j_gene: TRBJ2-5
d_gene: .
len: 15
abundance: .
CDR3aa: CASSSGRADQETQYF
CDR3nt: TGTGCCAGCAGCTCCGGGAGAGCGGACCAAGAGACCCAGTACTTC

v_gene: TRBV7-9
j_gene: TRBJ1-2
d_gene: TRBD1
len: 14
abundance: .
CDR3aa: CASSMMTGVYGYTF
CDR3nt: TGTGCCAGCAGCATGATGACAGGGGTCTATGGCTACACCTTC

v_gene: TRBV7-8
j_gene: TRBJ1-6
d_gene: .
len: 15
abundance: .
CDR3aa: CASSLAWTDNSPLHF
CDR3nt: TGTGCCAGCAGCTTAGCTTGGACAGATAATTCACCCCTCCACTTT

v_gene: TRBV7-9
j_gene: TRBJ2-1
d_gene: TRBD2
len: 18
abundance: .
CDR3aa: CASSTGLAEWSSYNEQFF
CDR3nt: TGTGCCAGCAGTACCGGACTAGCGGAGTGGAGCTCCTACAATGAGCAGTTCTTC

v_gene: TRBV7-9
j_gene: TRBJ2-3
d_gene: .
len: 15
abundance: .
CDR3aa: CASSQHEPSTDTQYF
CDR3nt: TGTGCCAGCAGCCAACACGAACCTAGCACAGATACGCAGTATTTT

v_gene: TRBV5-4
j_gene: TRBJ1-2
d_gene: .
len: 17
abundance: .
CDR3aa: CASSLARRGRVGYGYTF
CDR3nt: TGTGCCAGCAGCTTGGCCAGGCGGGGGAGGGTAGGCTATGGCTACACCTTC

v_gene: TRBV4-2
j_gene: TRBJ2-1
d_gene: TRBD2
len: 15
abundance: .
CDR3aa: CASSLIAGDVHEQFF
CDR3nt: TGTGCCAGCAGCCTAATAGCGGGAGATGTGCATGAGCAGTTCTTC

v_gene: TRBV7-3
j_gene: TRBJ2-1
d_gene: .
len: 15
abundance: .
CDR3aa: CASSLAGLEDNEQFF
CDR3nt: TGTGCCAGCAGCTTAGCAGGGCTAGAGGACAATGAGCAGTTCTTC

v_gene: TRBV29-1
j_gene: TRBJ2-7
d_gene: .
len: 12
abundance: .
CDR3aa: CSGASTDYEQYF
CDR3nt: TGCAGCGGTGCTTCGACCGACTACGAGCAGTACTTC

v_gene: TRBV19
j_gene: TRBJ1-4
d_gene: .
len: 13
abundance: once
CDR3aa: CATVSTRNEKLFF
CDR3nt: TGTGCCACCGTGTCCACGAGGAATGAAAAACTGTTTTTT

v_gene: TRBV5-1
j_gene: TRBJ2-7
d_gene: .
len: 15
abundance: .
CDR3aa: CASSLGQILAERQYF
CDR3nt: TGCGCCAGCAGCCTGGGACAGATACTAGCGGAGCGTCAGTACTTC

v_gene: TRBV11-3
j_gene: TRBJ2-3
d_gene: TRBD2
len: 18
abundance: .
CDR3aa: CASSLEGGLAGVADTQYF
CDR3nt: TGTGCCAGCAGCTTAGAGGGGGGACTAGCGGGAGTTGCAGATACGCAGTATTTT

v_gene: TRBV28
j_gene: TRBJ2-5
d_gene: .
len: 16
abundance: .
CDR3aa: CASNLPAETGLPSFYF
CDR3nt: TGTGCCAGCAACCTACCAGCGGAGACCGGCCTTCCCTCTTTTTACTTC

v_gene: TRBV5-4
j_gene: TRBJ2-7
d_gene: TRBD2
len: 17
abundance: .
CDR3aa: CASSSAPGLAPSYEQYF
CDR3nt: TGTGCCAGCAGCTCCGCCCCGGGACTAGCCCCCTCCTACGAGCAGTACTTC

v_gene: TRBV11-2
j_gene: TRBJ1-1
d_gene: TRBD1
len: 17
abundance: .
CDR3aa: CASSLAVTGALNTEAFF
CDR3nt: TGTGCCAGCAGCTTAGCAGTGACAGGGGCACTGAACACTGAAGCTTTCTTT

v_gene: TRBV11-2
j_gene: TRBJ1-1
d_gene: TRBD1
len: 14
abundance: .
CDR3aa: CASRDRGGNTEAFF
CDR3nt: TGTGCCAGCAGGGACAGGGGAGGGAACACTGAAGCTTTCTTT

v_gene: TRBV9
j_gene: TRBJ2-5
d_gene: TRBD1
len: 15
abundance: .
CDR3aa: CASSGWDRGGETQYF
CDR3nt: TGTGCCAGCAGCGGCTGGGACAGGGGGGGGGAGACCCAGTACTTC

v_gene: TRBV7-2
j_gene: TRBJ2-7
d_gene: TRBD1
len: 15
abundance: .
CDR3aa: CASSLGTGSSYEQYF
CDR3nt: TGTGCCAGCAGCCTCGGGACAGGGAGCTCCTACGAGCAGTACTTC

v_gene: TRBV7-9
j_gene: TRBJ2-3
d_gene: TRBD1
len: 16
abundance: .
CDR3aa: CASNSPTGESFDTQYF
CDR3nt: TGTGCCAGCAATTCCCCGACAGGGGAATCCTTCGATACGCAGTATTTT

v_gene: TRBV5-6
j_gene: TRBJ2-7
d_gene: TRBD1
len: 14
abundance: few
CDR3aa: CASSLGDRGHEQYF
CDR3nt: TGTGCCAGCAGCTTGGGGGACAGGGGACACGAGCAGTACTTC

v_gene: TRBV11-2
j_gene: TRBJ1-1
d_gene: .
len: 15
abundance: .
CDR3aa: CASSLDLGESNRAFF
CDR3nt: TGTGCCAGCAGCTTAGATCTTGGGGAGTCGAATCGAGCTTTCTTT

v_gene: TRBV10-1
j_gene: TRBJ2-2
d_gene: .
len: 15
abundance: .
CDR3aa: CASSLDSTNTGELFF
CDR3nt: TGCGCCAGCAGCCTGGACAGCACGAACACCGGGGAGCTGTTTTTT

v_gene: TRBV5-1
j_gene: TRBJ1-1
d_gene: TRBD1
len: 18
abundance: .
CDR3aa: CASSLAPDRVVVNTEAFF
CDR3nt: TGCGCCAGCAGCTTGGCCCCGGACAGGGTCGTCGTGAACACTGAAGCTTTCTTT

v_gene: TRBV28
j_gene: TRBJ2-7
d_gene: TRBD1
len: 14
abundance: .
CDR3aa: CASRRGQGVFEQYF
CDR3nt: TGTGCCAGCAGGAGGGGACAGGGAGTGTTCGAGCAGTACTTC

v_gene: TRBV21-1
j_gene: TRBJ1-2
d_gene: .
len: 18
abundance: .
CDR3aa: CASSGDRGHRIGSYGYTF
CDR3nt: TGTGCCAGCAGCGGCGACAGGGGGCACCGAATTGGAAGCTATGGCTACACCTTC

v_gene: TRBV6-6
j_gene: TRBJ2-3
d_gene: TRBD2
len: 15
abundance: .
CDR3aa: CASSYFSGKTDTQYF
CDR3nt: TGTGCCAGCAGTTATTTTAGCGGGAAGACAGATACGCAGTATTTT

v_gene: TRBV10-1
j_gene: TRBJ2-1
d_gene: .
len: 16
abundance: .
CDR3aa: CASSETGDLGYNEQFF
CDR3nt: TGCGCCAGCAGTGAAACGGGAGACCTGGGGTACAATGAGCAGTTCTTC

v_gene: TRBV7-9
j_gene: TRBJ2-7
d_gene: .
len: 15
abundance: .
CDR3aa: CASSLSMGGPYEQYF
CDR3nt: TGTGCCAGCAGCTTATCGATGGGGGGACCCTACGAGCAGTACTTC

v_gene: TRBV30
j_gene: TRBJ2-7
d_gene: .
len: 12
abundance: .
CDR3aa: CAWSVQWGEQYF
CDR3nt: TGTGCCTGGAGTGTACAATGGGGCGAGCAGTACTTC

v_gene: TRBV13
j_gene: TRBJ1-1
d_gene: .
len: 15
abundance: .
CDR3aa: CASSLRGQRGTEAFF
CDR3nt: TGTGCCAGCAGCTTAAGGGGACAAAGGGGCACCGAAGCTTTCTTT

v_gene: TRBV29-1
j_gene: TRBJ2-7
d_gene: .
len: 14
abundance: .
CDR3aa: CSVETGRGWVEQYF
CDR3nt: TGCAGCGTTGAAACCGGCAGGGGCTGGGTCGAGCAGTACTTC

v_gene: TRBV7-2
j_gene: TRBJ1-2
d_gene: .
len: 15
abundance: .
CDR3aa: CASSFYMMGGYGYTF
CDR3nt: TGTGCCAGCAGCTTCTATATGATGGGGGGCTATGGCTACACCTTC

v_gene: TRBV10-3
j_gene: TRBJ2-7
d_gene: .
len: 13
abundance: .
CDR3aa: CAIGPQTPHEQYF
CDR3nt: TGTGCCATCGGTCCCCAGACTCCCCACGAGCAGTACTTC

v_gene: TRBV11-2
j_gene: TRBJ2-2
d_gene: TRBD2
len: 17
abundance: once
CDR3aa: CASSLESSGGNTGELFF
CDR3nt: TGTGCCAGCAGCTTAGAATCTAGCGGGGGGAACACCGGGGAGCTGTTTTTT

v_gene: TRBV29-1
j_gene: TRBJ2-7
d_gene: .
len: 16
abundance: .
CDR3aa: CSHMCPLGEGSYEQYF
CDR3nt: TGCAGCCATATGTGCCCCCTCGGGGAAGGATCCTACGAGCAGTACTTC

v_gene: TRBV18
j_gene: TRBJ1-4
d_gene: .
len: 15
abundance: .
CDR3aa: CASSPPSRKNEKLFF
CDR3nt: TGTGCCAGCTCACCACCCAGTCGAAAAAATGAAAAACTGTTTTTT

v_gene: TRBV30
j_gene: TRBJ1-2
d_gene: TRBD1
len: 14
abundance: .
CDR3aa: CAWSRGTGTAGYTF
CDR3nt: TGTGCCTGGAGTCGAGGGACAGGGACGGCGGGCTACACCTTC

v_gene: TRBV9
j_gene: TRBJ1-4
d_gene: .
len: 17
abundance: once
CDR3aa: CASSPASGGDENEKLFF
CDR3nt: TGTGCCAGCAGCCCCGCATCGGGAGGGGATGAGAACGAAAAACTGTTTTTT

v_gene: TRBV7-8
j_gene: TRBJ2-7
d_gene: TRBD1
len: 15
abundance: few
CDR3aa: CASSPGTGVGYEQYF
CDR3nt: TGTGCCAGCAGCCCCGGGACAGGGGTTGGTTACGAGCAGTACTTC

v_gene: TRBV5-1
j_gene: TRBJ2-3
d_gene: .
len: 14
abundance: .
CDR3aa: CASSRELGADTQYF
CDR3nt: TGCGCCAGCAGTAGGGAGCTAGGAGCAGATACGCAGTATTTT